The 8 T cell receptor beta chains presented below share a single source sample, sequenced in a study of blood T cell repertoires in COVID-19. Sequencing used immunoSEQ multiplex PCR; TCRdb keeps in-frame clones, though not all of them. The sample holds roughly 290,000 clones; approximately 90% are singletons and the top ten take around 13%. Material: peripheral blood. The receptors shown here come from a woman in her fifties or sixties with acute or convalescent COVID-19.

The chain has TRBV9 and TRBJ2-7; possible D gene TRBD1, 5 bases. The ends were cut back, 4 bases at V and 4 bases at J, with 15 bases in the middle. CDR1 is SGDLS, CDR2 YYNGEE, per germline. The CDR3 has 14 residues. The CDR3 coding sequence is TGTGCCAGCAGCCCCCCCAGGGTCCCGTACGAGCAGTACTTC. Encoded protein: CASSPPRVPYEQYF.

The rearrangement links TRBV7-6 to TRBJ1-1, with 7 bases fitting TRBD1. J gave up 5 bases and V 1 base, and 7 bases lay outside the gene matches. CDR1 and CDR2 (germline): SGHVS, FNYEAQ. The CDR3 runs 15 residues. CDR3: CASSLESQGVTEAFF. Written as DNA, the CDR3 is TGTGCCAGCAGCTTAGAATCCCAGGGGGTGACTGAAGCTTTCTTT.

The genes are TRBV2 and TRBJ1-2, with 9 bases identical to TRBD1. CDR3 length: 15 amino acids. Germline V lookup: CDR1 SNHLY, CDR2 FYNNEI. The junction had 5 bases not matched to a gene; V was cut back by 2 bases and J by 4 bases. CDR3 nucleotides: TGTGCCAGCAGTGAACGTAACAGGGGGCCCTATGGCTACACCTTC. Translation gives CASSERNRGPYGYTF.

This chain uses TRBV19 with TRBJ1-5; TRBD1 aligns across 7 bases. Germline V gene data show CDR1 as LNHDA and CDR2 as SQIVND (reference sequence). The V segment lost 2 bases and the J segment 2 bases; nucleotides outside the gene matches: 0. The CDR3 totals 14 residues. CDR3 DNA sequence: TGTGCCAGTAGTATACAGGGGGGCAATCAGCCCCAGCATTTT. It is translated as CASSIQGGNQPQHF.

The chain employs TRBV7-3 and TRBJ2-3, with 10 nucleotides matching TRBD2. With V trimmed by 6 bases and J by 3 bases, 6 bases remained unmatched. Germline V lookup: CDR1 SGHTA, CDR2 FQGTGA. The CDR3 has 15 amino acids. The chain's CDR3 is CASSQELAGTDTQYF. CDR3 sequence (DNA): TGTGCCAGCAGTCAAGAACTAGCGGGAACAGATACGCAGTATTTT.

The chain couples TRBV19 to TRBJ1-5; 8 bases fit TRBD1. J gave up 1 base and V 9 bases, and 2 bases lay outside the gene matches. This CDR3 has 13 residues. CDR1 and CDR2 (germline): LNHDA, SQIVND (reference sequence). CDR3 region: CASWTGSNQPQHF. As DNA, the CDR3 is TGTGCCAGCTGGACAGGGAGCAATCAGCCCCAGCATTTT. The whole variable domain, remainder taken from reference TRBV19 and TRBJ1-5, is DGGITQSPKYLFRKEGQNVTLSCEQNLNHDAMYWYRQDPGQGLRLIYYSQIVNDFQKGDIAEGYSVSREKKESFPLTVTSAQKNPTAFYLCASWTGSNQPQHFGDGTRLSIL.

V gene TRBV19 combines with J gene TRBJ1-1; 7 bases line up with TRBD1. The CDR3 has 12 amino acids. Trimming cost V 11 bases and J 0 bases; bases outside gene matches: 3. The germline V gene has CDR1 LNHDA and CDR2 SQIVND (reference sequence). The CDR3 loop reads CACRGLNTEAFF. In DNA form, the CDR3 reads TGTGCCTGCAGGGGGTTGAACACTGAAGCTTTCTTT. Combining the CDR3 with reference TRBV19 and TRBJ1-1 gives the whole variable domain DGGITQSPKYLFRKEGQNVTLSCEQNLNHDAMYWYRQDPGQGLRLIYYSQIVNDFQKGDIAEGYSVSREKKESFPLTVTSAQKNPTAFYLCACRGLNTEAFFGQGTRLTVV.

The V gene is TRBV19, the J gene TRBJ2-5, with D possibly being TRBD2 (6 bases). CDR1 LNHDA and CDR2 SQIVND come from the germline V gene (reference sequence). The CDR3 contains 14 residues. The V end lost 6 bases, the J end lost 4 bases, and 15 bases lay between the germline ends. The CDR3 DNA reads TGTGCCAGTAGCGGGACGGGGGTTGGAGAGACCCAGTACTTC. Amino acid sequence: CASSGTGVGETQYF.